This TCR beta chain was obtained from a study of T cell responses to AZD1222 COVID-19 vaccine. The V gene's germline CDR1 is MNHEY and CDR2 SMNVEV (reference sequence). The V gene lost 1 base and the J gene lost 7 bases, with 16 bases spanning the gap. The CDR3 covers 15 residues. TCRdb's table, derived via immunoSEQ multiplex PCR, lists solely in-frame clones and lacks some. Of fewer than 200,000 clones in the sample, just under 90% are singletons; the top ten hold 6.1%. Sequences were derived from peripheral blood, sampled on day 0 of AZD1222 vaccination. The TCR originated in an adult in good health. V usage is TRBV27 and J usage is TRBJ2-5; tentative D call: TRBD1 (8 bases). The chain's CDR3 is CASSLYRGGRGTQYF. In nucleotides, the CDR3 is TGTGCCAGCAGTTTATACAGGGGGGGGCGGGGGACCCAGTACTTC.